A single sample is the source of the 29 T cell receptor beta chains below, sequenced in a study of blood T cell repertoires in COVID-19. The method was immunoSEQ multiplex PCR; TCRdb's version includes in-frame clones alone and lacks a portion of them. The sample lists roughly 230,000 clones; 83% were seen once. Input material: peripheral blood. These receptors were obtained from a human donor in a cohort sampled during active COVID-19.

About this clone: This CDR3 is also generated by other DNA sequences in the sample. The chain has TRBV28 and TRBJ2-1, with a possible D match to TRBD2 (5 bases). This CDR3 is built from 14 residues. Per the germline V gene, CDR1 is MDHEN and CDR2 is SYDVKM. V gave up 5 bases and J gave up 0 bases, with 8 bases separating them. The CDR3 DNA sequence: TGTGCCAGCAGTCTGGGGAGCTCCTACAATGAGCAGTTCTTC. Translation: CASSLGSSYNEQFF.

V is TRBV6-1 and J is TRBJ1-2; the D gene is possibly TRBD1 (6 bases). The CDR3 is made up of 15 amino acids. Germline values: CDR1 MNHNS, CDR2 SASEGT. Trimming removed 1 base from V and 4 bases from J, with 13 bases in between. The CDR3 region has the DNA TGTGCCAGCAGTGAAGAGTGGGGGCAGGTCTATGGCTACACCTTC. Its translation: CASSEEWGQVYGYTF.

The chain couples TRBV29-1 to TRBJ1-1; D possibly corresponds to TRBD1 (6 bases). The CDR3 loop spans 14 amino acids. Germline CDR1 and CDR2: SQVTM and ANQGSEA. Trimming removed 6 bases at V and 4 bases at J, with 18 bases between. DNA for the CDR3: TGCAGCGTCGAGGGGAGGGGGGGAGGCACTGAAGCTTTCTTT. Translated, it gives CSVEGRGGGTEAFF.

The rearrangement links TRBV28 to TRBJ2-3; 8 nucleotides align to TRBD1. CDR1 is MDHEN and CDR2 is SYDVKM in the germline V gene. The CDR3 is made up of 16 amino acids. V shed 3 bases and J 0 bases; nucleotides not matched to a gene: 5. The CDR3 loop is CASSFGQGTSTDTQYF. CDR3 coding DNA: TGTGCCAGCAGTTTCGGACAGGGTACTAGCACAGATACGCAGTATTTT.

CDR3 DNA: TGTGCCAGCAGCTTGGTAGGAGGTTCACCCCTCCACTTT. Translating gives CASSLVGGSPLHF. This chain links TRBV5-6 with TRBJ1-6; D not resolved. CDR1 is SGHDT, CDR2 YYEEEE, per germline. This CDR3 is 13 amino acids long. Trimming shortened V by 0 bases and J by 9 bases, and 7 bases separated the two germline ends. Based on the CDR3 plus reference TRBV5-6 and TRBJ1-6, the full variable domain is DAGVTQSPTHLIKTRGQQVTLRCSPKSGHDTVSWYQQALGQGPQFIFQYYEEEERQRGNFPDRFSGHQFPNYSSELNVNALLLGDSALYLCASSLVGGSPLHFGNGTRLTVT.

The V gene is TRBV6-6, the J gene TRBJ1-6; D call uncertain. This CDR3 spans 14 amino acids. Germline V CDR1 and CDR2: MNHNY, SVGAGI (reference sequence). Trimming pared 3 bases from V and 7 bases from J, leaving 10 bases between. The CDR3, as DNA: TGTGCCAGCAGTTATGCTCAGGCGAATTCACCCCTCCACTTT. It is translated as CASSYAQANSPLHF.

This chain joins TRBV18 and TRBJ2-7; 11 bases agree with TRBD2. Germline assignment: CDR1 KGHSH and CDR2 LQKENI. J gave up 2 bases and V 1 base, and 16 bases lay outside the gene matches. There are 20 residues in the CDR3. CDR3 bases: TGTGCCAGCTCACCACTTCCCGGGACAGGTCTAGCGGGAGGTACCTACGAGCAGTACTTC. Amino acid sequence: CASSPLPGTGLAGGTYEQYF.

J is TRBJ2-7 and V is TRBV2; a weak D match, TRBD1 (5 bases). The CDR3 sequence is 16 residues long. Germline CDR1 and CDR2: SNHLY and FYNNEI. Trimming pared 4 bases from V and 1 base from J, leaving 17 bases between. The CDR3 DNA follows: TGTGCCAGCAGTGCACATAGTACAGGCGGATCCTACGAGCAGTACTTC. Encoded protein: CASSAHSTGGSYEQYF.

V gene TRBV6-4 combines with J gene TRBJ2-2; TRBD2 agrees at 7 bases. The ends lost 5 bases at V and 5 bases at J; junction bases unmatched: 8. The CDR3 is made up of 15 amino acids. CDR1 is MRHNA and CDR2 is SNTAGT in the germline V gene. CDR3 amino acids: CASSPGLVRTGELFF. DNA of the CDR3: TGTGCCAGCAGTCCTGGACTAGTTCGGACCGGGGAGCTGTTTTTT.

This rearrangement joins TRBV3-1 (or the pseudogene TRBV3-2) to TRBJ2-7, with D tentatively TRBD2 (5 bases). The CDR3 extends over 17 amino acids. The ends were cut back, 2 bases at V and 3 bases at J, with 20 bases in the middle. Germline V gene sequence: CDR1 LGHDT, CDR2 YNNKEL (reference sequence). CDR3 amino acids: CASSQSSEGAQFYEQYF. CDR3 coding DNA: TGTGCCAGCAGCCAATCCTCTGAGGGAGCCCAGTTCTACGAGCAGTACTTC.

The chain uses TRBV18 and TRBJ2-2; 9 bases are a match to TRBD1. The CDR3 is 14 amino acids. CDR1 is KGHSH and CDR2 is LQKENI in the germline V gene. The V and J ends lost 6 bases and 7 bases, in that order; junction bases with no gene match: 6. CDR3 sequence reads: CASSPGTGHGELFF. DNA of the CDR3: TGTGCCAGCTCCCCCGGGACAGGGCACGGGGAGCTGTTTTTT.

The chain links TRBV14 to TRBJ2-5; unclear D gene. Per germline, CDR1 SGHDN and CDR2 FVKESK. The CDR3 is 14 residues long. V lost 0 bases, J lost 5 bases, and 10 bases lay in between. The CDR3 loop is CASSQDRSRETQYF. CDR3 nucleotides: TGTGCCAGCAGCCAAGATCGGAGCCGGGAGACCCAGTACTTC.

CDR3 coding DNA: TGTGCCAGCAGTTATCAGGGGATCACTGAAGCTTTCTTT. This sequence encodes CASSYQGITEAFF. V usage is TRBV27 and J usage is TRBJ1-1; tentatively, D is TRBD1 (6 bases). The CDR3 covers 13 residues. The germline V gene has CDR1 MNHEY and CDR2 SMNVEV (reference sequence). V lost 4 bases and J lost 4, with 10 bases in between.

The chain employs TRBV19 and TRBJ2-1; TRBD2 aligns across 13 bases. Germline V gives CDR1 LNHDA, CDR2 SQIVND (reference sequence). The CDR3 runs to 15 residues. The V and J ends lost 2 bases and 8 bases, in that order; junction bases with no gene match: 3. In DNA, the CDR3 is TGTGCCAGTAGTATAAGGACTAGCGGGAGCGATGAGCAGTTCTTC. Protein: CASSIRTSGSDEQFF.

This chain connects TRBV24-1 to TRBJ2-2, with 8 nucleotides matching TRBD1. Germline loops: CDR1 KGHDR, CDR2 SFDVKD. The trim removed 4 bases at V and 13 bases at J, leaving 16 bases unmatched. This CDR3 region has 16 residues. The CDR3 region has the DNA TGTGCCACCAGTGACCATAAGGGACAGGCCCCGCGGAGGCTGTTTTTT. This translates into CATSDHKGQAPRRLFF.

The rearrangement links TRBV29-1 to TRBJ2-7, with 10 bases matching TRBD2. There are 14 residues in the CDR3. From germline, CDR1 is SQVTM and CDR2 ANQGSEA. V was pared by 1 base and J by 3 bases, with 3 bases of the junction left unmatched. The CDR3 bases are TGCAGCGTTGAAGTAGCGGGAGGAGGCTACGAGCAGTACTTC. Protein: CSVEVAGGGYEQYF.

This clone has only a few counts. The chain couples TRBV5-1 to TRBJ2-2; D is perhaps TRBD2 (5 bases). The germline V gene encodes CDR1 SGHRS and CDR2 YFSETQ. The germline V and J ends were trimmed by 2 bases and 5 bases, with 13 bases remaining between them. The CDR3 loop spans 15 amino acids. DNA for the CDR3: TGCGCCAGCAGCTTCGCGGCGTCGGGGACCGGGGAGCTGTTTTTT. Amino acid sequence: CASSFAASGTGELFF.

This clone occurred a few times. The CDR3 DNA is TGTGCCAGCAGTGCGGTCACAGGGGATACCGGGGAGCTGTTTTTT. Protein product: CASSAVTGDTGELFF. This chain uses TRBV25-1 with TRBJ2-2; 7 nucleotides agree with TRBD1. The CDR3 runs 15 residues. CDR1 and CDR2 from the germline V gene are MGHDK and SYGVNS. With 4 bases clipped from V and 5 bases from J, the junction kept 7 bases outside the gene matches.

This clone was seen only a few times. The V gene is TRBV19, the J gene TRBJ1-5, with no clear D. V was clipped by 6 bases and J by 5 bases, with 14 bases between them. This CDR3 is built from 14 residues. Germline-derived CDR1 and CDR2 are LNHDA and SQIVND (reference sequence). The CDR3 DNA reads TGTGCCAGTAGATCCCTCCCGCGAGATCAGCCCCAGCATTTT. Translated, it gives CASRSLPRDQPQHF.

The CDR3 is CASSQGQIYEQYF. The CDR3 nucleotides read TGTGCCAGCTCTCAGGGACAAATTTACGAGCAGTACTTC. The chain employs TRBV18 and TRBJ2-7; TRBD1 might be the D (6 bases). The germline gives CDR1 KGHSH, CDR2 LQKENI. Trimming took off 6 bases at V and 4 bases at J, with 13 bases between the two ends. The length of the CDR3 is 13 residues.

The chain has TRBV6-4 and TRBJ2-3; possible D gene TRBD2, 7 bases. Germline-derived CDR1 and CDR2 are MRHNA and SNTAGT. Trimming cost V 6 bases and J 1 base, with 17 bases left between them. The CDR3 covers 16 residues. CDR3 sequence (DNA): TGTGCCAGCAGCCCCACTAGCGAGGGGGGCACAGATACGCAGTATTTT. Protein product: CASSPTSEGGTDTQYF.

The CDR3, as DNA: TGTGCCAGCAGTTTATTACAGGGGTCCGGCGGAAACACCATATATTTT. This translates into CASSLLQGSGGNTIYF. This rearrangement joins TRBV28 to TRBJ1-3; 7 positions agree with TRBD1. This CDR3 has 16 residues. Germline CDR1 MDHEN, CDR2 SYDVKM. Unmatched junction bases numbered 7, after V lost 1 base and J lost 4 bases.

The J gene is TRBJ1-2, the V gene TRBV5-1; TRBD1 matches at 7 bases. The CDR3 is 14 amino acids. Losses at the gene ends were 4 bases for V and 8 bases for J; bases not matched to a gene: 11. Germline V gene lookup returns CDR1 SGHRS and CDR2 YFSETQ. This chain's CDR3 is CASSRRQGGYGYTF. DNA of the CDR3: TGCGCCAGCAGCCGCAGACAGGGCGGGTACGGCTACACCTTC.

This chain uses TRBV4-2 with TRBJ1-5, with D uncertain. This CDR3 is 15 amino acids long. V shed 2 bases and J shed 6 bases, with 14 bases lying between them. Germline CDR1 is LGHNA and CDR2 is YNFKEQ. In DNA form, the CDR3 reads TGTGCCAGCAGCCAAAACAGTGATCCAGGTCAGCCCCAGCATTTT. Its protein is CASSQNSDPGQPQHF.

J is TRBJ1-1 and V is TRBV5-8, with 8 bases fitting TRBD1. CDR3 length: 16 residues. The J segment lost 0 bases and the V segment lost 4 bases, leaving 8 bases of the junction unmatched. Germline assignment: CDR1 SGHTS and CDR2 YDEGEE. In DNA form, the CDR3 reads TGTGCCAGCAGCGAAGGGACAGGACAAATGAACACTGAAGCTTTCTTT. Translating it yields CASSEGTGQMNTEAFF. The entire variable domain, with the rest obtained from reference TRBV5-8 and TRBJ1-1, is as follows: EAGVTQSPTHLIKTRGQQATLRCSPISGHTSVYWYQQALGLGLQFLLWYDEGEERNRGNFPPRFSGRQFPNYSSELNVNALELEDSALYLCASSEGTGQMNTEAFFGQGTRLTVV.

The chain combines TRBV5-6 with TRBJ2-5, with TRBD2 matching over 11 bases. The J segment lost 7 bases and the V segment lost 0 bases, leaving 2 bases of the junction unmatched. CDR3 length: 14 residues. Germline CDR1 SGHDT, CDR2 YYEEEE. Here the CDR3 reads CASSLEGTSGTQYF. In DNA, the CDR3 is TGTGCCAGCAGCTTGGAGGGGACTAGCGGGACCCAGTACTTC.

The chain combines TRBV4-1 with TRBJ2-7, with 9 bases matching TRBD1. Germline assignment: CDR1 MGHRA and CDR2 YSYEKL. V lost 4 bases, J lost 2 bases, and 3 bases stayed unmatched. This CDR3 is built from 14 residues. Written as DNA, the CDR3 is TGCGCCAGCAGCCCTAACAGGGGGCCCTACGAGCAGTACTTC. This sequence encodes CASSPNRGPYEQYF.

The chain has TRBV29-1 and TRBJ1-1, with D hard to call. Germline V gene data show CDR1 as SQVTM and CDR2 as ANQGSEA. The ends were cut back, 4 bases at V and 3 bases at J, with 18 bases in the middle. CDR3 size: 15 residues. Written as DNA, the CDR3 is TGCAGCGTTGGTTCCCCCTACCGAACTTACACTGAAGCTTTCTTT. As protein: CSVGSPYRTYTEAFF.

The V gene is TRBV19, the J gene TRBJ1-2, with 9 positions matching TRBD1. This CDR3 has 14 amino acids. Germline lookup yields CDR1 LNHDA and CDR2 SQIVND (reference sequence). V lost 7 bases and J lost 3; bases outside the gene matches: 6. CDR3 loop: CASTPQGAYYGYTF. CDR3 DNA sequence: TGTGCCAGTACCCCACAGGGGGCGTACTATGGCTACACCTTC.